The clone carrying this T cell receptor (beta chain) was counted ten times or more. Its antigen is as yet unknown. The V gene lost 5 bases and the J gene lost 1 base, with 15 bases spanning the gap. The CDR3 has 16 residues. In germline, CDR1 is MNHNS, CDR2 SASEGT. TCRdb passed the RT-PCR reads through MiXCR, listing each CDR3 protein once. The sample has 150,000 to 200,000 distinct CDR3 sequences, about 10% seen once. This specimen belongs to a study of response to subunit inactivated influenza vaccine. Points from the study as a whole: Researchers suggested that each seasonal influenza vaccination recruits few new T cells.

The gene calls are TRBV6-1 and TRBJ1-3, with D maybe TRBD1 (5 bases). The sequence derives from a man between 50 and 70 years old who received an inactivated influenza vaccine. The sequenced sample was CD8+ T cells sorted from PBMCs, obtained about 23 months after vaccination. The CDR3 sequence is CASSPGLGPSGNTIYF. CDR3 in DNA: TGTGCCAGCAGTCCAGGGCTTGGACCTTCTGGAAACACCATATATTTT.